Shown below are 20 T cell receptor beta chains from a single sample sequenced in a study of graft-versus-host responses after intestinal transplantation. Profiling relied on immunoSEQ multiplex PCR, and the TCRdb table lists in-frame clones only, not all of them. The data show roughly 29,000 clones, roughly 93% seen once. Source: PBMCs, taken about 65 days after intestinal transplant. The receptors were gathered from a human patient who received an intestinal transplant, so some T cells may come from the graft donor.

J is TRBJ1-6 and V is TRBV11-2; 8 positions agree with TRBD1. Trimming cost V 5 bases and J 8 bases; bases outside gene matches: 8. CDR3 length: 15 amino acids. CDR1 and CDR2 (germline): SGHAT, FQNNGV. CDR3 sequence reads: CASSRDRGGYSPLHF. In DNA form, the CDR3 reads TGTGCCAGCAGCCGAGACAGGGGAGGGTATTCACCCCTCCACTTT.

The chain is built from TRBV27 and TRBJ1-4; TRBD1 matches at 7 bases. CDR1 and CDR2 from the germline V gene are MNHEY and SMNVEV (reference sequence). This CDR3 spans 14 amino acids. Trimming took 5 bases from V and 8 from J; bases not matched to a gene: 8. For the CDR3, the DNA is TGTGCCAGCAGTCCGCGACAGGGATGGGAAAAACTGTTTTTT. Translation: CASSPRQGWEKLFF.

The V gene is TRBV6-1, the J gene TRBJ2-3; D call uncertain. V lost 6 bases and J 6 bases, leaving 13 bases between the germline ends. The germline gives CDR1 MNHNS, CDR2 SASEGT. The CDR3 is 13 amino acids. CDR3 DNA sequence: TGTGCCAGCAGGGATCCTCTAGGGGATACGCAGTATTTT. Its translation: CASRDPLGDTQYF.

The chain combines TRBV19 with TRBJ2-1; D possibly corresponds to TRBD2 (6 bases). V lost 6 bases to trimming and J lost 9 bases, with 18 bases between them. Germline assignment: CDR1 LNHDA and CDR2 SQIVND (reference sequence). The CDR3 is 14 residues long. CDR3 DNA: TGTGCCAGTAGCTGGGACTCTGGTAACAGTGAGCAGTTCTTC. It codes for CASSWDSGNSEQFF.

This chain links TRBV7-9 with TRBJ2-7; tentatively, D is TRBD1 (5 bases). This CDR3 has 12 amino acids. Deletions cut 5 bases from V and 3 bases from J, with 8 bases between. The germline gives CDR1 SEHNR, CDR2 FQNEAQ (reference sequence). Here the CDR3 DNA reads TGTGCCAGCAGCACAGACAGCTACGAGCAGTACTTC. Residues: CASSTDSYEQYF.

The chain has TRBV5-6 and TRBJ2-7; D is perhaps TRBD1 (6 bases). V lost 2 bases, J lost 3 bases, and 9 bases lay in between. Germline lookup yields CDR1 SGHDT and CDR2 YYEEEE. The length of the CDR3 is 13 residues. The CDR3 DNA reads TGTGCCAGCAGCTTAACACAGGGCTACGAGCAGTACTTC. Protein sequence: CASSLTQGYEQYF.

This clone has just one count. V usage is TRBV5-1 and J usage is TRBJ1-5; 7 nucleotides align to TRBD1. The CDR3 totals 15 residues. V lost 0 bases, J lost 4 bases, and 4 bases stayed unmatched. Germline V gene data show CDR1 as SGHRS and CDR2 as YFSETQ. The CDR3: CASSLGTTGNQPQHF. The CDR3 DNA sequence: TGCGCCAGCAGCTTGGGAACGACAGGGAATCAGCCCCAGCATTTT.

The table lists this clone with a count of one. CDR3 nucleotides: TGTGCCATCAGTGAGGTCCGGGAGGCCTCCTACGAGCAGTACTTC. This translates into CAISEVREASYEQYF. The V gene is TRBV10-3, the J gene TRBJ2-7; 7 bases are a match to TRBD2. The CDR3 is 15 residues long. The germline CDR1 and CDR2 sequences are ENHRY and SYGVKD. The V gene end was trimmed by 2 bases and the J gene end by 0 bases; junction bases not matched to a gene: 4.

The V call is TRBV5-6, the J call TRBJ2-7; 7 positions match TRBD1. CDR3 length: 14 residues. CDR1 is SGHDT and CDR2 is YYEEEE in the germline V gene. With 4 bases clipped from V and 3 bases from J, the junction kept 7 bases outside the gene matches. CDR3 DNA sequence: TGTGCCAGCAGCCCTTCCGGGACAGTCTACGAGCAGTACTTC. Protein: CASSPSGTVYEQYF. The entire variable domain, with the rest obtained from reference TRBV5-6 and TRBJ2-7, is as follows: DAGVTQSPTHLIKTRGQQVTLRCSPKSGHDTVSWYQQALGQGPQFIFQYYEEEERQRGNFPDRFSGHQFPNYSSELNVNALLLGDSALYLCASSPSGTVYEQYFGPGTRLTVT.

The chain carries TRBV10-3 and TRBJ1-5; the D is unclear. CDR1 and CDR2 from the germline V gene are ENHRY and SYGVKD. V lost 6 bases to trimming and J lost 6 bases, with 12 bases between them. This CDR3 spans 13 amino acids. For the CDR3, the DNA is TGTGCCATCAGAGAGCACTCCGGTCAGCCCCAGCATTTT. It yields the protein CAIREHSGQPQHF.

In its sample, this clone was seen a few times. The chain carries TRBV2 and TRBJ1-1; no definite D call. The CDR3 has 12 amino acids. Looked up from germline, CDR1 is SNHLY and CDR2 is FYNNEI. Trimming shortened V by 10 bases and J by 7 bases, and 16 bases separated the two germline ends. CDR3 coding DNA: TGTGCCACTACCGTTCTTGTACTTGAAGCTTTCTTT. Translation gives CATTVLVLEAFF.

The chain joins TRBV7-8 to TRBJ2-1; tentatively, D is TRBD1 or TRBD2 (5 bases each). The V end lost 2 bases, the J end lost 5 bases, and 16 bases lay between the germline ends. Germline V gene sequence: CDR1 SGHVS, CDR2 FQNEAQ. This CDR3 region has 16 residues. The CDR3 reads CASSLFPFGTDNEQFF. In DNA form, the CDR3 reads TGTGCCAGCAGCTTATTCCCATTCGGGACGGACAATGAGCAGTTCTTC.

The gene calls are TRBV28 and TRBJ2-5; tentative D call: TRBD2 (6 bases). V lost 10 bases and J 2 bases, leaving 11 bases between the germline ends. Germline V lookup: CDR1 MDHEN, CDR2 SYDVKM. This CDR3 comprises 12 residues. CDR3 in DNA: TGTGCCACGGGACTGGAGCAAGAGACCCAGTACTTC. It specifies CATGLEQETQYF.

The chain links TRBV6-6 to TRBJ1-4, with D uncertain. CDR3 length: 14 residues. Germline V CDR1 and CDR2: MNHNY, SVGAGI (reference sequence). The V and J ends lost 5 bases and 1 base respectively, with 8 bases between them. The CDR3 reads CASSVGGTNEKLFF. The DNA of the CDR3 is TGTGCCAGCAGTGTTGGAGGAACTAATGAAAAACTGTTTTTT.

The chain recombines TRBV30 with TRBJ1-1; 7 bases map to TRBD1. J lost 4 bases, V lost 5 bases, and 7 bases had no gene match. Germline-derived CDR1 and CDR2 are GTSNPN and SVGIG (reference sequence). The CDR3 sequence is 13 residues long. CDR3 sequence: CAWEHRGGTEAFF. DNA for the CDR3: TGTGCCTGGGAACACAGGGGAGGCACTGAAGCTTTCTTT.

The J gene is TRBJ1-3, the V gene TRBV6-6, with unresolved D. This CDR3 comprises 15 residues. The V end lost 5 bases, the J end lost 0 bases, and 11 bases lay between the germline ends. Looked up from germline, CDR1 is MNHNY and CDR2 is SVGAGI (reference sequence). CDR3 in DNA: TGTGCCAGCAGTGCCCGGATGAGCTCTGGAAACACCATATATTTT. It encodes CASSARMSSGNTIYF.

This chain connects TRBV6-1 to TRBJ2-7; D is unresolved. With 2 bases removed from V and 6 bases from J, the gap between germline ends came to 11 bases. The CDR3 has 13 amino acids. Germline CDR1 is MNHNS and CDR2 is SASEGT. The CDR3 region is CASSERPEPEQYF. CDR3 in DNA: TGTGCCAGCAGTGAAAGGCCCGAGCCCGAGCAGTACTTC.

This clone was seen a single time. The chain links TRBV12-5 to TRBJ2-2; D remains ambiguous. The CDR3 has 15 residues. V was pared by 0 bases and J by 6 bases, with 11 bases between. Looked up from germline, CDR1 is LGHNT and CDR2 is FRNRAP. The DNA of the CDR3 is TGTGCTAGTGGTTTGGTTCCTCCAAAACCCGGGGAGCTGTTTTTT. Encoded protein: CASGLVPPKPGELFF.

The V and J genes are TRBV5-1 and TRBJ1-2, with a weak D call TRBD1 (6 bases). The germline V gene encodes CDR1 SGHRS and CDR2 YFSETQ. The CDR3 sequence is 11 residues long. V was trimmed by 3 bases and J by 6 bases, leaving 6 bases between them. The CDR3 nucleotides read TGCGCCAGCAGCTCAGGGGATGGCTACACCTTC. As protein: CASSSGDGYTF.

The CDR3 loop reads CASSYGAAEAFF. Written as DNA, the CDR3 is TGTGCCAGCAGTTACGGGGCAGCCGAAGCTTTCTTT. The chain carries TRBV6-6 and TRBJ1-1; the D gene is possibly TRBD1 (5 bases). The V gene's germline CDR1 is MNHNY and CDR2 SVGAGI (reference sequence). Trimming took off 2 bases at V and 8 bases at J, with 9 bases between the two ends. The CDR3 spans 12 residues.